This TCR beta chain was profiled in a study of shared clonotypes between healthy human individuals (dated by TCRdb to 2018 to 2021). Turning to the overall study: Two women and a few men aged 18 to 49 years were included in the cohort. For each donor, CD4 naive and CD4 memory were each run on three plates, CD8 naive on two plates, and CD8 memory on one plate. The study deeply sequenced blood TCR repertoires of about five healthy adults to estimate repertoire size and the extent of clonotype sharing between individuals. Different laboratories and diverse techniques were used to prepare libraries and sequence TCR repertoires, to increase sequencing depth and limit assay-specific biases. Each donor's leukapheresis produced roughly between roughly 0.9 and 8.9 billion PBMCs.

CD8 naive samples consisted of CD45RO-negative cells that were positively selected for CCR7, yielding a CD45RA+CCR7+ population without TemRA cells. The donors were healthy, HIV-negative adults who had no recently reported acute infections or vaccinations. Every donor was a Caucasian adult residing in Nashville, Tennessee, USA. Blood was obtained by leukapheresis, after which PBMCs were separated by Ficoll-Histopaque density gradient centrifugation and cryopreserved in liquid nitrogen vapor phase. Analytical flow cytometry was used to check the purity and quantity of each magnetically sorted T cell population. Genomic DNA was isolated from each sorted fraction and quantified by UV absorbance on a Nanodrop 2000c. Turning to this clone: This receptor's antigen is unknown. One base away there is no much larger clone; base qualities are not given.

What the authors observed across the whole study: When four donors were compared, the shared fraction of clonotypes was around 5% for naive CD4, about 4% for naive CD8, more than 2% for memory CD4, and 0.4% for memory CD8. The genetic and exposure-history diversity represented was limited by the small number of donors. Based on pairwise subsampling, the degree of clonotype sharing among donors was expected to be affected by sequencing depth. Estimated clonotype richness was generally larger for naive than for memory subsets. Clonotypes shared by all four sorted-subset donors showed higher generation probabilities than non-shared clonotypes. Sampling was limited to blood, and TCR repertoires in tissue likely differ from TCR repertoires in blood. Rarefaction of sorted-subset datasets indicated incomplete sequencing despite the large sequencing depth.

Its CDR3 holds 14 amino acids, cysteine through phenylalanine. The entry retains the CDR3 DNA only, 42 bases that are in frame from base 1. V is reduced by 5 bases and J by 0 bases, leaving a spacing of 10 bases between them. CDR1 and CDR2 are read off the germline V gene as MNHEY and SVGAGI. TCR CDR3 regions were amplified from genomic DNA by multiplex PCR using the deep immunoSEQ assay. Extracted genomic DNA from each cell subset was spread evenly across all wells of several immunoSEQ 96-well plates, with each plate serving as a replicate. Each replicate PCR for sorted subsets received about 0.2 ug genomic DNA, equal to 30,000 or so T cell genomes. Purified libraries were measured with a Qubit 3.0 fluorometer, size-checked on a Bioanalyzer 2100, and measured again with the KAPA Library Quantification kit. Every immunoSEQ 96-well plate was sequenced on a separate single-read 150-cycle Illumina NextSeq 550 flow cell. The original pipeline was this. Because the immunoSEQ output held only junctional sequences and lacked quality scores, the filtering could not match the filtering applied to full-length reads. To assign V/J genes and CDR3, sequences were annotated using PyIR, a Python wrapper for IgBLAST v1.9, with IMGT germline references. Reads with weak V/J assignments (E-value above 1e-6), missing CDR3, stop codons, out-of-frame junctions, or ambiguous translated residues were removed. V3J clonotypes were defined by identical inferred V gene, J gene, and CDR3 amino acid sequence. Percentage overlap between repertoires was computed as shared unique clonotypes divided by the size of the smaller repertoire. Three approaches were used to assess repertoire richness: RTK rarefaction, the Chao1 estimator, and Recon v2.1 estimates of unobserved clonotypes. For all TCRbeta clonotypes obtained by the gDNA method from a handful of donors, generation probabilities were computed with OLGA. This is the immuneACCESS table as TCRdb keeps it, with only in-frame sequences that have V and J called. A part of the clones is gone; compared with another copy, unresolved V genes explain less than half, and the rest is unexplained. V and J calls and clone size are those listed in that table; D and trimming were worked out from the DNA. The sample table records under 2,000,000 clones; roughly 95% of these occur just once. The ten largest clones represent approximately 1.2% of the sample.

The receptor was derived from a young man in good health. Sequenced: naive CD8+ T cells sorted from blood. Per the publication, the cell subset or site label means: CD45RA+CCR7+. Here the chain combines TRBV6-5 and TRBJ1-1; the D gene is unclear. The nucleotide sequence is TGTGCCAGCAGTGACGGTGCTTTGAACACTGAAGCTTTCTTT. Translated, this gives CASSDGALNTEAFF.